This paragraph reports one TCR beta chain. The antigen remains unidentified. Clones were sequenced by immunoSEQ multiplex PCR, and TCRdb holds only the in-frame ones, with some missing. The sample shows about 60,000 clones, 84% of them seen only once. This sample is drawn from a study of a mutant IDH1 vaccine in newly diagnosed glioma. Study details: Vaccination was launched 4-6 weeks after radiotherapy alone, or with temozolomide cycles. Beforehand, treatment had been radiotherapy, temozolomide, or both; the majority received both.

Between the trimmed V and J ends, which lost 2 bases and 2 bases, there was a span of 11 bases. CDR1 is SGHVS and CDR2 is FQNEAQ in the germline V gene. This CDR3 spans 15 amino acids. General study findings and limits: Of the patients, 85% to 95% had vaccine-induced immune responses. Pseudoprogression appears to have had no connection to changes in top peripheral T cell clonotypes.

Specified time point: week 11, during vaccination. Vaccine doses each comprised 300 ug of mutant IDH1 20-mer peptide, with topical imiquimod. Material: PBMCs, obtained from a glioma patient whose treatment included an IDH1 peptide vaccine. The source of this sequence is a man aged 30 to 45 with glioma. This sequence joins TRBV7-8 and TRBJ2-3; D is ambiguous. CDR3 amino acids: CASSLFTTYTDTQYF. The CDR3 DNA reads as TGTGCCAGCAGCTTATTCACAACCTACACAGATACGCAGTATTTT. Variable domain in full (rest from reference TRBV7-8 and TRBJ2-3): GAGVSQSPRYKVAKRGQDVALRCDPISGHVSLFWYQQALGQGPEFLTYFQNEAQLDKSGLPSDRFFAERPEGSVSTLKIQRTQQEDSAVYLCASSLFTTYTDTQYFGPGTRLTVL.